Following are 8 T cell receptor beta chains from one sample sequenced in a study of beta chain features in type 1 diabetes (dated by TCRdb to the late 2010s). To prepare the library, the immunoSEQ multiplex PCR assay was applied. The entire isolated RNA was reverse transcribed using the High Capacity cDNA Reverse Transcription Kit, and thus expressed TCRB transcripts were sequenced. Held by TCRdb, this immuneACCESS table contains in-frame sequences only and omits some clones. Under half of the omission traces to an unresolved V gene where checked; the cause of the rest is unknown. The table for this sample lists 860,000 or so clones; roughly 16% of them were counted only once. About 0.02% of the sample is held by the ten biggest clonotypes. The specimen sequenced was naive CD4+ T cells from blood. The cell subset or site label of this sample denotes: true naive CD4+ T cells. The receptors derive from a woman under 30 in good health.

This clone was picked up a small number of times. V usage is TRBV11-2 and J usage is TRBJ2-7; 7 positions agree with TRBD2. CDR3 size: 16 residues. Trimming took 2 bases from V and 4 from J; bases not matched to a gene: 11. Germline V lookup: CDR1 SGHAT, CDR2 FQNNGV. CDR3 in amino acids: CASSLTSEPRVYEQYF. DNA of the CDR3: TGTGCCAGCAGCTTAACTAGCGAACCGCGGGTATACGAGCAGTACTTC.

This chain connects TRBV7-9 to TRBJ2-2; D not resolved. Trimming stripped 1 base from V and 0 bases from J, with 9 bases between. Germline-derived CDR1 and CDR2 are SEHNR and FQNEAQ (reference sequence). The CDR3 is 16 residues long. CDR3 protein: CASSLVRLANTGELFF. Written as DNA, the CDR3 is TGTGCCAGCAGCTTAGTAAGGCTGGCGAACACCGGGGAGCTGTTTTTT.

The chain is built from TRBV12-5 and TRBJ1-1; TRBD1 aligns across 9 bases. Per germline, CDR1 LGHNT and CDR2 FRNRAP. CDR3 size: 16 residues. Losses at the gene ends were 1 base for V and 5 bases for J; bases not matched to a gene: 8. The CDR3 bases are TGTGCTAGTGGTTTGGACCCGGGACAGGGATTGACTGAAGCTTTCTTT. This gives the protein CASGLDPGQGLTEAFF.

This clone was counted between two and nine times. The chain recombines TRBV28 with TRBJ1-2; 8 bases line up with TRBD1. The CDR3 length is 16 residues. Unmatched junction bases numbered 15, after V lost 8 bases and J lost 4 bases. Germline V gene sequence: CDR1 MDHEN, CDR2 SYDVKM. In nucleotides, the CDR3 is TGTGCCAGCCGTGGACAGACAGGGGAATCCGCCTATGGCTACACCTTC. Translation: CASRGQTGESAYGYTF.

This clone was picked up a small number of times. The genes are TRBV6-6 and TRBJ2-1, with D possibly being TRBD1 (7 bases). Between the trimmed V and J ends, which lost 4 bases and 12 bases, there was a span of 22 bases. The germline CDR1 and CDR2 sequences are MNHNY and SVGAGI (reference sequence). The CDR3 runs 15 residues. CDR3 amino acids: CASSSYGGPGGGQFF. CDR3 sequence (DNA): TGTGCCAGCAGTTCGTATGGAGGGCCAGGGGGTGGGCAGTTCTTC.

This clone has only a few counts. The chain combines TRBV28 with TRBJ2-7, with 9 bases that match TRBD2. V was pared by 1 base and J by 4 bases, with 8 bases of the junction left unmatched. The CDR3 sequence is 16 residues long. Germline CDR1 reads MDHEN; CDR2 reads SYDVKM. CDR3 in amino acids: CASSLLASGTRYEQYF. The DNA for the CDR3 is TGTGCCAGCAGTTTATTGGCTAGCGGGACACGTTACGAGCAGTACTTC.

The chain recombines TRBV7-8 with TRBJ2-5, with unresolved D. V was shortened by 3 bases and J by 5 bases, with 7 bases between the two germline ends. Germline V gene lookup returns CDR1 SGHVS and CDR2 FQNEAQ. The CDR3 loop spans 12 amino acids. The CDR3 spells CASSFASETQYF. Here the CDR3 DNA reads TGTGCCAGCAGCTTCGCCTCGGAGACCCAGTACTTC.

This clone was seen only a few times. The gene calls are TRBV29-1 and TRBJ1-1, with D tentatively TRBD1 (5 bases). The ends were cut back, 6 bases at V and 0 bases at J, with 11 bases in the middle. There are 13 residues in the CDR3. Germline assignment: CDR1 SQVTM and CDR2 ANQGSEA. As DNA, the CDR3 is TGCAGCGTAAACAGGAATATGAACACTGAAGCTTTCTTT. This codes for CSVNRNMNTEAFF.